One sample yielded the 3 T cell receptor beta chains listed below, sequenced in a study of lymphopenia after photon versus proton radiotherapy. Profiled with immunoSEQ multiplex PCR; TCRdb holds only in-frame clones, not every one. Here the sample spans approximately 20,000 clones, 70% to 90% being singletons. The sample here was peripheral blood, taken from a patient treated with proton-based radiotherapy. These receptors were taken from a man between 65 and 85 years old with pancreatic cancer.

The chain employs TRBV5-1 and TRBJ2-1; 9 bases match TRBD2. V shed 4 bases, J shed 3 bases, and the junction held 8 bases outside the gene matches. This CDR3 spans 16 amino acids. The germline gives CDR1 SGHRS, CDR2 YFSETQ. The CDR3 DNA reads as TGCGCCAGCAGCCGTAGCGGGAGTTCAGTCTACAATGAGCAGTTCTTC. Protein product: CASSRSGSSVYNEQFF.

This chain links TRBV10-3 with TRBJ1-1; 10 bases align to TRBD1. This CDR3 contains 15 residues. V shed 7 bases and J 4 bases; nucleotides not matched to a gene: 9. Germline V lookup: CDR1 ENHRY, CDR2 SYGVKD. This chain's CDR3 is CAITPGQGISTEAFF. CDR3 in DNA: TGTGCCATCACTCCGGGACAGGGGATTTCCACTGAAGCTTTCTTT.

The chain carries TRBV9 and TRBJ2-1, with D perhaps matching TRBD1 (7 bases). Germline values: CDR1 SGDLS, CDR2 YYNGEE. The CDR3 has 16 amino acids. Between the trimmed V and J ends, which lost 4 bases and 4 bases, there was a span of 18 bases. CDR3 in DNA: TGTGCCAGCAGCCCAAGGTCAGGGGGAGGTTACAATGAGCAGTTCTTC. Protein: CASSPRSGGGYNEQFF.